Sequencing of this T cell receptor beta chain was carried out in a study of T cells in Graves' hyperthyroidism and ophthalmopathy. Study-level information: Sampling of peripheral blood happened at initial diagnosis, prior to any treatment.

Reasons for excluding patients were uncontrolled infection, other autoimmune disease, pregnancy or lactation. Amplified TCR beta CDR3 regions derived from RNA transcripts. A set of HTBI primers served as the primers for a first-round RT-PCR of the TCR CDR3. TCRdb fed the multiplex PCR reads into MiXCR, producing one record per CDR3 protein. The sample shows almost 250,000 distinct CDR3 sequences, approximately 23% of them seen only once. Germline V gene data show CDR1 as DFQATT and CDR2 as SNEGSKA (reference sequence). This CDR3 has 15 amino acids. J lost 6 bases, V lost 0 bases, and 9 bases had no gene match.

The sequence was collected from a woman between 40 and 55 years old with Graves' ophthalmopathy. The chain combines TRBV20-1 with TRBJ2-7; 9 bases map to TRBD2. The sample comprised blood. The CDR3 loop is CSARDSSGRSPEQYF. In nucleotides, the CDR3 is TGCAGTGCTAGAGACTCCAGCGGGAGGTCGCCCGAGCAGTACTTC.